These 24 T cell receptor beta chains originate from one sample sequenced in a study of T cell changes during pregnancy in multiple sclerosis. Using immunoSEQ multiplex PCR, the repertoire was profiled, and TCRdb retains in-frame clones only, with some absent. The data contain 50,000 to 60,000 clones, around 89% of them seen just once; the ten biggest clones take up around 0.57%. Sequenced material: CD4+ T cells from peripheral blood mononuclear cells, taken in the first trimester of pregnancy. These receptors were taken from a female donor with multiple sclerosis, enrolled in a pregnancy study.

This clone was found a few times. The chain combines TRBV6-5 with TRBJ1-2; no clear D gene. The CDR3 is 11 amino acids. Germline V CDR1 and CDR2: MNHEY, SVGAGI. The V and J ends lost 8 bases and 4 bases respectively, with 8 bases between them. The CDR3 DNA follows: TGTGCCAGCCTCAACAGCTATGGCTACACCTTC. As protein: CASLNSYGYTF.

J is TRBJ1-1 and V is TRBV6-5; TRBD1 matches at 8 bases. The CDR3 extends over 14 amino acids. Trimming removed 2 bases from V and 11 bases from J; junction bases left unmatched: 10. Germline V gives CDR1 MNHEY, CDR2 SVGAGI. The CDR3, as DNA: TGTGCCAGCAGTTACCACGGACAGGGAGGTGGGGCTTTCTTT. Protein: CASSYHGQGGGAFF.

This chain links TRBV4-3 with TRBJ1-3; TRBD1 matches at 8 bases. Unmatched junction bases numbered 12, after V lost 1 base and J lost 4 bases. CDR3 length equals 18 residues. Germline V lookup: CDR1 LGHNA, CDR2 YSLEER. For the CDR3, the DNA is TGCGCCAGCAGCCAAGGAGAGAGTCCGGACAGGGAGGGAAACACCATATATTTT. Protein sequence: CASSQGESPDREGNTIYF.

This clone was seen a few times. V gene TRBV21-1 combines with J gene TRBJ1-5; TRBD1, the table's D call, was not compared with the DNA. TRBV21-1 is termed a pseudogene. This CDR3 has 16 residues. Here the CDR3 reads CASSKERDRADQPQHF. CDR3 bases: TGTGCCAGCAGCAAAGAAAGGGACAGGGCCGATCAGCCCCAGCATTTT.

The V call is TRBV19, the J call TRBJ1-1, with D perhaps TRBD1 (5 bases). V lost 4 bases and J lost 5, with 11 bases in between. This CDR3 is built from 13 residues. In germline, CDR1 is LNHDA, CDR2 SQIVND (reference sequence). The CDR3 here is CASSKQARTEAFF. CDR3 sequence (DNA): TGTGCCAGTAGTAAACAGGCACGGACTGAAGCTTTCTTT.

The J gene is TRBJ2-5, the V gene TRBV11-3, with a tentative D call TRBD2 (5 bases). V lost 5 bases to trimming and J lost 5 bases, with 18 bases between them. Looked up from germline, CDR1 is SGHNT and CDR2 is YENEEA. The CDR3 spans 15 residues. The CDR3 DNA is TGTGCCAGCAGCACCCGGCCTAGCCGCCGGGAGACCCAGTACTTC. As protein: CASSTRPSRRETQYF.

CDR3 sequence (DNA): TGTGCCAGCAGCTCCATGGACAGGGGGGAATACGAGCAGTACTTC. Residues: CASSSMDRGEYEQYF. V and J are TRBV11-3 and TRBJ2-7, with 10 bases lining up with TRBD1. The CDR3 length is 15 residues. Per germline, CDR1 SGHNT and CDR2 YENEEA. Germline trimming cut 4 bases from V and 4 bases from J; bases unmatched to any gene: 7.

The genes are TRBV5-4 and TRBJ1-2; D perhaps matches TRBD1 (5 bases). CDR3 length equals 13 residues. V dropped 2 bases and J dropped 1 base, with 6 bases sitting between them. Germline assignment: CDR1 SGHNT and CDR2 YYREEE (reference sequence). CDR3 nucleotides: TGTGCCAGCAGCTTCAGGGATAACTATGGCTACACCTTC. Translating it yields CASSFRDNYGYTF.

V is TRBV7-2 and J is TRBJ2-5; 9 nucleotides line up with TRBD2. V trimming: 5 bases; J trimming: 4 bases; junction bases outside the gene matches: 11. CDR1 and CDR2 (germline): SGHTA, FQGNSA. CDR3 length: 16 amino acids. CDR3 region: CASSPAFSGGRETQYF. The CDR3 region has the DNA TGTGCCAGCAGCCCCGCTTTTAGCGGGGGTCGAGAGACCCAGTACTTC.

The rearrangement joins TRBV9 to TRBJ1-3, with D tentatively TRBD1 (5 bases). Germline V gene data show CDR1 as SGDLS and CDR2 as YYNGEE. There are 14 residues in the CDR3. Between the trimmed V and J ends, which lost 2 bases and 0 bases, there was a span of 6 bases. The CDR3 bases are TGTGCCAGCAGCGTTCAGGGCTCTGGAAACACCATATATTTT. Its translation is CASSVQGSGNTIYF.

The chain employs TRBV29-1 and TRBJ2-2; TRBD2 is a possible D gene (6 bases). CDR1 is SQVTM, CDR2 ANQGSEA, per germline. The CDR3 has 15 amino acids. Trimming pared 4 bases from V and 5 bases from J, leaving 17 bases between. The CDR3 is CSVGVGGLSTGELFF. The CDR3, as DNA: TGCAGCGTTGGGGTTGGAGGGTTATCAACCGGGGAGCTGTTTTTT.

This clone came up a few times. This chain connects TRBV6-5 to TRBJ1-1; perhaps TRBD1 as D (6 bases). Between the trimmed V and J ends, which lost 6 bases and 2 bases, there was a span of 16 bases. The CDR3 runs to 15 residues. The germline V gene encodes CDR1 MNHEY and CDR2 SVGAGI. CDR3 in amino acids: CASSADPGQNTEAFF. In DNA form, the CDR3 reads TGTGCCAGCAGCGCGGACCCGGGACAAAACACTGAAGCTTTCTTT.

This chain connects TRBV4-1 to TRBJ1-2; D is possibly TRBD1 (6 bases). CDR1 is MGHRA and CDR2 is YSYEKL in the germline V gene. The CDR3 consists of 12 residues. V lost 5 bases, J lost 8 bases, and 12 bases lay in between. CDR3 DNA: TGCGCCAGCAGCAAGGACAGCGGAGGCTACACCTTC. Translation: CASSKDSGGYTF.

This clone was seen just once. The chain has TRBV28 and TRBJ2-5; D is perhaps TRBD1 (5 bases). V was pared by 3 bases and J by 5 bases, with 19 bases between. Germline CDR1 MDHEN, CDR2 SYDVKM. The CDR3 has 16 residues. CDR3 amino acids: CASSLVRVVGVETQYF. Written as DNA, the CDR3 is TGTGCCAGCAGTTTGGTCCGGGTAGTAGGGGTGGAGACCCAGTACTTC. The entire variable domain, with the rest obtained from reference TRBV28 and TRBJ2-5, is as follows: DVKVTQSSRYLVKRTGEKVFLECVQDMDHENMFWYRQDPGLGLRLIYFSYDVKMKEKGDIPEGYSVSREKKERFSLILESASTNQTSMYLCASSLVRVVGVETQYFGPGTRLLVL.

This clone was detected only a few times. The chain uses TRBV2 and TRBJ2-7; 8 bases fit TRBD2. The CDR3 totals 13 residues. The trim removed 4 bases at V and 3 bases at J, leaving 2 bases unmatched. Germline V CDR1 and CDR2: SNHLY, FYNNEI. The CDR3 sequence: CASSGLAGYEQYF. The DNA of the CDR3 is TGTGCCAGCAGTGGTCTAGCGGGCTACGAGCAGTACTTC. Looking up the rest from reference TRBV2 and TRBJ2-7 gives the full variable domain: EPEVTQTPSHQVTQMGQEVILRCVPISNHLYFYWYRQILGQKVEFLVSFYNNEISEKSEIFDDQFSVERPDGSNFTLKIRSTKLEDSAMYFCASSGLAGYEQYFGPGTRLTVT.

The V and J genes are TRBV7-2 and TRBJ1-5, with unresolved D. The CDR3 length is 16 residues. Trimming took off 5 bases at V and 0 bases at J, with 14 bases between the two ends. The germline gives CDR1 SGHTA, CDR2 FQGNSA. The CDR3 protein is CASSPLSLFSNQPQHF. The CDR3 region has the DNA TGTGCCAGCAGCCCGCTTAGCCTCTTTAGCAATCAGCCCCAGCATTTT.

This rearrangement joins TRBV4-3 to TRBJ1-4; no definite D call. V gave up 0 bases and J gave up 10 bases, with 15 bases separating them. CDR1 and CDR2 (germline): LGHNA, YSLEER. This CDR3 has 15 amino acids. CDR3 sequence: CASSQDPLNGGKLFF. Here the CDR3 DNA reads TGCGCCAGCAGCCAAGACCCCCTGAACGGAGGAAAACTGTTTTTT.

The chain couples TRBV15 to TRBJ2-5; possible D gene TRBD2, 6 bases. Germline V lookup: CDR1 LNHNV, CDR2 YYDKDF (reference sequence). V was pared by 2 bases and J by 4 bases, with 11 bases between. This CDR3 is built from 14 residues. The CDR3 coding sequence is TGTGCCACCAGCAGACACGGGAGCGGAGAGACCCAGTACTTC. It specifies CATSRHGSGETQYF.

CDR3 sequence: CASSIRDGGTFYEQYF. The DNA for the CDR3 is TGTGCCAGCAGTATCCGGGACGGAGGGACCTTCTACGAGCAGTACTTC. The chain recombines TRBV5-5 with TRBJ2-7; tentative D call: TRBD2 (6 bases). Looked up from germline, CDR1 is SGHKS and CDR2 is YYEKEE (reference sequence). V lost 5 bases to trimming and J lost 3 bases, with 21 bases between them. The CDR3 runs to 16 residues.

V usage is TRBV19 and J usage is TRBJ2-2, with 9 bases lining up with TRBD1. This CDR3 has 15 residues. J lost 0 bases, V lost 7 bases, and 3 bases had no gene match. Per germline, CDR1 LNHDA and CDR2 SQIVND (reference sequence). DNA of the CDR3: TGTGCCAGTAAGGGGACAGGGACGAACACCGGGGAGCTGTTTTTT. This codes for CASKGTGTNTGELFF.

The chain links TRBV5-8 to TRBJ1-2; the match to TRBD1 covers 7 bases. V lost 1 base to trimming and J lost 4 bases; unmatched junction nucleotides: 10. The germline V gene has CDR1 SGHTS and CDR2 YDEGEE. CDR3 length: 16 amino acids. The CDR3, as DNA: TGTGCCAGCAGCTTGAGAACAGGGGCCTGGGGCTATGGCTACACCTTC. Protein sequence: CASSLRTGAWGYGYTF.

The rearrangement uses TRBV7-3 and TRBJ2-5; D remains ambiguous. Per germline, CDR1 SGHTA and CDR2 FQGTGA. The CDR3 covers 15 residues. V shed 4 bases and J shed 4 bases, with 16 bases lying between them. The CDR3 sequence is CASSSLPDTSETQYF. The CDR3 DNA sequence: TGTGCCAGCAGCTCTCTTCCTGACACCTCAGAGACCCAGTACTTC.

V is TRBV25-1 and J is TRBJ1-2; a possible D gene is TRBD1 (5 bases). V lost 0 bases and J lost 6, with 11 bases in between. CDR3 length equals 14 residues. Germline V CDR1 and CDR2: MGHDK, SYGVNS. The CDR3 region is CASSEYGGGNGYTF. CDR3 in DNA: TGTGCCAGCAGTGAATATGGGGGAGGTAATGGCTACACCTTC.

The rearrangement uses TRBV27 and TRBJ1-2, with D possibly TRBD1 on 6 matching bases. The germline gives CDR1 MNHEY, CDR2 SMNVEV (reference sequence). Trimming removed 6 bases from V and 6 bases from J, with 20 bases in between. The CDR3 length is 15 residues. In DNA, the CDR3 is TGTGCCAGCAGAGGTTCGGCCAGGGGAAGAAATGGCTACACCTTC. This encodes CASRGSARGRNGYTF.